Listed here are 25 T cell receptor beta chains from one sample, sequenced in a study of T cell responses to AZD1222 COVID-19 vaccine. TCRdb's copy holds only in-frame clones and misses some; the assay was immunoSEQ multiplex PCR. Among 77,000 or so clones listed, approximately 90% were seen once. The starting material was peripheral blood, obtained 28 days after the second AZD1222 dose. All receptors come from an adult who received the AZD1222 COVID-19 vaccine.

This chain connects TRBV7-9 to TRBJ2-7, with TRBD2 identical over 7 bases. With V trimmed by 5 bases and J by 6 bases, 1 base remained unmatched. Germline CDR1 and CDR2: SEHNR and FQNEAQ (reference sequence). This CDR3 contains 11 residues. The CDR3 sequence: CASSPGGEQYF. In nucleotides, the CDR3 is TGTGCCAGCAGCCCGGGGGGCGAGCAGTACTTC.

V and J are TRBV6-6 and TRBJ2-7; 9 nucleotides match TRBD2. This CDR3 is 16 amino acids long. The V gene's germline CDR1 is MNHNY and CDR2 SVGAGI (reference sequence). V gave up 4 bases and J gave up 5 bases; unmatched junction bases: 12. The CDR3 sequence is CASSSLLAGVLNEQYF. For the CDR3, the DNA is TGTGCCAGCAGTTCTCTACTAGCGGGCGTTCTGAACGAGCAGTACTTC.

J is TRBJ2-1 and V is TRBV15; TRBD2 matches at 11 bases. The V segment lost 5 bases and the J segment 3 bases; nucleotides outside the gene matches: 3. The CDR3 is made up of 15 amino acids. Germline CDR1 reads LNHNV; CDR2 reads YYDKDF (reference sequence). CDR3 residues: CATSGGLADYNEQFF. The CDR3 DNA is TGTGCCACCAGCGGGGGACTAGCGGACTACAATGAGCAGTTCTTC.

This clone turned up a few times. The chain couples TRBV7-9 to TRBJ2-5, with 10 bases aligning to TRBD2. CDR1 is SEHNR and CDR2 is FQNEAQ in the germline V gene (reference sequence). Losses at the gene ends were 3 bases for V and 4 bases for J; bases not matched to a gene: 8. This CDR3 is built from 16 residues. The CDR3, as DNA: TGTGCCAGCAGCTTCATACAGCGGGAGGGGGGAGAGACCCAGTACTTC. This gives the protein CASSFIQREGGETQYF.

The chain links TRBV4-1 to TRBJ1-3; D call uncertain. Trimming left V 0 bases short and J 1 base short, with 10 bases between. The CDR3 covers 16 residues. Germline V gene data show CDR1 as MGHRA and CDR2 as YSYEKL. CDR3: CASSQDRAGSGNTIYF. CDR3 nucleotide sequence: TGCGCCAGCAGCCAAGACCGTGCAGGTTCTGGAAACACCATATATTTT.

The chain combines TRBV5-6 with TRBJ2-6; D is perhaps TRBD1 (6 bases). Germline CDR1 reads SGHDT; CDR2 reads YYEEEE. This CDR3 spans 15 amino acids. Trimming left V 4 bases short and J 1 base short, with 9 bases between. In DNA form, the CDR3 reads TGTGCCAGCAGCACAGGGATTTCTGGGGCCAACGTCCTGACTTTC. This translates into CASSTGISGANVLTF.

The rearrangement links TRBV3-1 (or the pseudogene TRBV3-2) to TRBJ2-5, with unresolved D. The V gene's germline CDR1 is LGHDT and CDR2 YNNKEL (reference sequence). The CDR3 length is 12 residues. Between the trimmed V and J ends, which lost 0 bases and 5 bases, there was a span of 4 bases. The DNA of the CDR3 is TGTGCCAGCAGCCAAGACGAGGAGACCCAGTACTTC. It translates to CASSQDEETQYF.

The CDR3 DNA reads TGTGCCAGCAGTGAAAGGGCGAGCGGAGCCTACGAGCAGTACTTC. Its protein is CASSERASGAYEQYF. The chain carries TRBV2 and TRBJ2-7; D is possibly TRBD2 (5 bases). This CDR3 contains 15 residues. The V end was cut by 2 bases, the J end by 2 bases, with 13 bases between. Germline lookup yields CDR1 SNHLY and CDR2 FYNNEI.

The V call is TRBV24-1, the J call TRBJ2-3; D possibly corresponds to TRBD1 (7 bases). The germline gives CDR1 KGHDR, CDR2 SFDVKD. The V and J ends lost 3 bases and 0 bases respectively, with 12 bases between them. This CDR3 is built from 16 residues. The CDR3 region is CATSDETGTSTDTQYF. Here the CDR3 DNA reads TGTGCCACCAGTGATGAGACAGGGACTAGCACAGATACGCAGTATTTT.

The chain recombines TRBV24-1 with TRBJ1-2; D is perhaps TRBD1 (5 bases). Trimming shortened V by 0 bases and J by 10 bases, and 8 bases separated the two germline ends. From germline, CDR1 is KGHDR and CDR2 SFDVKD. The CDR3 length is 12 residues. CDR3 sequence: CATSDLRGTYTF. CDR3 DNA sequence: TGTGCCACCAGTGATTTGCGAGGGACCTACACCTTC.

V is TRBV6-5 and J is TRBJ2-5; D is tentatively TRBD1 or TRBD2 (5 bases each). CDR3 length equals 15 residues. CDR1 and CDR2 (germline): MNHEY, SVGAGI. Trimming pared 0 bases from V and 0 bases from J, leaving 8 bases between. This CDR3 reads CASSYSGDYQETQYF. CDR3 nucleotides: TGTGCCAGCAGTTACTCGGGGGATTACCAAGAGACCCAGTACTTC.

The chain recombines TRBV11-3 with TRBJ2-6, with D maybe TRBD1 (6 bases). Germline-derived CDR1 and CDR2 are SGHNT and YENEEA. V was shortened by 5 bases and J by 3 bases, with 8 bases between the two germline ends. The CDR3 sequence is 14 residues long. CDR3 sequence: CASSKGVGANVLTF. The CDR3 coding sequence is TGTGCCAGCAGCAAGGGGGTTGGGGCCAACGTCCTGACTTTC.

The V call is TRBV28, the J call TRBJ1-5; no clear D gene. CDR1 and CDR2 (germline): MDHEN, SYDVKM. This CDR3 spans 16 amino acids. Trimming took 3 bases from V and 3 from J, leaving 15 bases between them. CDR3 coding DNA: TGTGCCAGCAGTTTGATCCTACCCGAAAACAATCAGCCCCAGCATTTT. Translated, it gives CASSLILPENNQPQHF.

The chain employs TRBV7-9 and TRBJ1-6, with a possible D match to TRBD1 (5 bases). The length of the CDR3 is 16 residues. Germline CDR1 SEHNR, CDR2 FQNEAQ (reference sequence). The V end was cut by 1 base, the J end by 9 bases, with 16 bases between. CDR3 in amino acids: CASSLDLGGVSSPLHF. The CDR3, as DNA: TGTGCCAGCAGCTTAGACCTGGGAGGGGTCAGTTCACCCCTCCACTTT.

This clone was seen a few times. The genes are TRBV19 and TRBJ1-5; the match to TRBD1 covers 7 bases. Trimming at V came to 7 bases and at J to 0 bases, leaving 6 bases not matched to a gene. This CDR3 spans 15 amino acids. Per the germline V gene, CDR1 is LNHDA and CDR2 is SQIVND (reference sequence). CDR3 amino acids: CASIPDRNSNQPQHF. CDR3 sequence (DNA): TGTGCCAGTATCCCGGACAGGAATAGCAATCAGCCCCAGCATTTT. Combining the CDR3 with reference TRBV19 and TRBJ1-5 gives the whole variable domain DGGITQSPKYLFRKEGQNVTLSCEQNLNHDAMYWYRQDPGQGLRLIYYSQIVNDFQKGDIAEGYSVSREKKESFPLTVTSAQKNPTAFYLCASIPDRNSNQPQHFGDGTRLSIL.

The chain uses TRBV6-5 and TRBJ1-4; D might be TRBD1 (5 bases). Trimming stripped 4 bases from V and 5 bases from J, with 17 bases between. This CDR3 contains 16 residues. In germline, CDR1 is MNHEY, CDR2 SVGAGI. As DNA, the CDR3 is TGTGCCAGCAGTTTTACCTGGGACGGGGGAAATGAAAAACTGTTTTTT. This gives the protein CASSFTWDGGNEKLFF.

The chain links TRBV24-1 to TRBJ1-2; no firm D call. Trimming cost V 4 bases and J 8 bases, with 10 bases left between them. Germline V gene data show CDR1 as KGHDR and CDR2 as SFDVKD. The CDR3 covers 12 residues. The CDR3 sequence: CATSDFTQGYTF. The CDR3 nucleotides are TGTGCCACCAGTGACTTCACCCAGGGCTACACCTTC.

This clone appeared once. The rearrangement joins TRBV21-1 to TRBJ2-3; TRBD2, the table's D call, was not compared with the DNA. TRBV21-1 is a pseudogene segment. The CDR3 spans 21 residues. The DNA of the CDR3 is TGTGCCAGCAGCGGGGGACTAGCGGCGTCCGGCAGTACTAAAAGCACAGATACGCAGTATTTT. Protein: CASSGGLAASGSTKSTDTQYF.

The chain recombines TRBV9 with TRBJ2-3, with D possibly TRBD1 on 6 matching bases. V lost 3 bases, J lost 4 bases, and 18 bases lay in between. CDR1 SGDLS and CDR2 YYNGEE come from the germline V gene. The length of the CDR3 is 16 residues. The CDR3 nucleotides are TGTGCCAGCAGCGCACGATACAGGGATGGGGCAGATACGCAGTATTTT. Its protein product is CASSARYRDGADTQYF.

V gene TRBV6-5 combines with J gene TRBJ1-2; D ambiguous. Deletions cut 2 bases from V and 1 base from J, with 8 bases between. The CDR3 has 14 residues. The germline V gene encodes CDR1 MNHEY and CDR2 SVGAGI. This CDR3 reads CASSYPTGNYGYTF. The CDR3 nucleotides read TGTGCCAGCAGTTACCCGACGGGTAACTATGGCTACACCTTC.

The chain combines TRBV19 with TRBJ2-3, with TRBD1 matching over 8 bases. Trimming took 3 bases from V and 2 from J; bases not matched to a gene: 7. This CDR3 is 16 amino acids long. CDR1 LNHDA and CDR2 SQIVND come from the germline V gene (reference sequence). In nucleotides, the CDR3 is TGTGCCAGTAGTATCCGCCGGGACAGGACCACAGATACGCAGTATTTT. This codes for CASSIRRDRTTDTQYF.

The chain joins TRBV28 to TRBJ2-1; D unresolved. Germline lookup yields CDR1 MDHEN and CDR2 SYDVKM. Trimming took off 5 bases at V and 11 bases at J, with 19 bases between the two ends. The CDR3 is 14 residues long. The CDR3 sequence: CASSPGDGSQKQFF. CDR3 sequence (DNA): TGTGCCAGCAGTCCCGGCGATGGGTCTCAAAAGCAGTTCTTC. The variable domain in full, with the rest retrieved from reference TRBV28 and TRBJ2-1, is DVKVTQSSRYLVKRTGEKVFLECVQDMDHENMFWYRQDPGLGLRLIYFSYDVKMKEKGDIPEGYSVSREKKERFSLILESASTNQTSMYLCASSPGDGSQKQFFGPGTRLTVL.

V is TRBV19 and J is TRBJ2-3, with 9 bases that match TRBD1. This CDR3 comprises 15 residues. CDR1 is LNHDA and CDR2 is SQIVND in the germline V gene (reference sequence). V was pared by 6 bases and J by 7 bases, with 11 bases of the junction left unmatched. The CDR3 reads CASSPGQGRSNTQYF. The CDR3 DNA sequence: TGTGCCAGTAGCCCGGGACAGGGTCGCTCCAATACGCAGTATTTT. Variable domain in full (rest from reference TRBV19 and TRBJ2-3): DGGITQSPKYLFRKEGQNVTLSCEQNLNHDAMYWYRQDPGQGLRLIYYSQIVNDFQKGDIAEGYSVSREKKESFPLTVTSAQKNPTAFYLCASSPGQGRSNTQYFGPGTRLTVL.

V and J are TRBV29-1 and TRBJ2-5; perhaps TRBD1 as D (5 bases). The CDR3 spans 12 residues. Trimming removed 3 bases at V and 4 bases at J, with 9 bases between. Germline values: CDR1 SQVTM, CDR2 ANQGSEA. CDR3: CSVEYRPETQYF. The CDR3 DNA reads as TGCAGCGTTGAGTACAGGCCAGAGACCCAGTACTTC.

The V gene is TRBV7-6, the J gene TRBJ2-2; D gene unclear. This CDR3 contains 15 residues. The germline gives CDR1 SGHVS, CDR2 FNYEAQ. Trimming took off 5 bases at V and 6 bases at J, with 16 bases between the two ends. CDR3 nucleotide sequence: TGTGCCAGCAGCGAACTCCGTCAGGCGGCCGGGGAGCTGTTTTTT. The encoded protein is CASSELRQAAGELFF.